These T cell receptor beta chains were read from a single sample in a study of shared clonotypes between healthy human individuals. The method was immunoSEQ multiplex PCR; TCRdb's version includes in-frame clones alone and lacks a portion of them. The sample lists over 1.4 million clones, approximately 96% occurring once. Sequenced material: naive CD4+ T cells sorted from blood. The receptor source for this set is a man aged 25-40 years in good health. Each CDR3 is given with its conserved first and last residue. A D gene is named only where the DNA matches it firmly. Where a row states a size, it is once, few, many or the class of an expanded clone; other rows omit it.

CDR3 protein: CASEPPLRYEQYF; CDR3 DNA: TGTGCCAGCGAGCCCCCCCTCCGGTACGAGCAGTACTTC; D gene: .; CDR3 length: 13; J gene: TRBJ2-7; clone size: .; V gene: TRBV28
CDR3 protein: CASSLQGKSNQPQHF; CDR3 DNA: TGTGCCAGCAGCTTACAGGGGAAAAGCAATCAGCCCCAGCATTTT; D gene: .; CDR3 length: 15; J gene: TRBJ1-5; clone size: .; V gene: TRBV7-9
CDR3 protein: CASSTLALGTGELFF; CDR3 DNA: TGTGCCAGCAGCACACTAGCATTAGGCACCGGGGAGCTGTTTTTT; D gene: .; CDR3 length: 15; J gene: TRBJ2-2; clone size: .; V gene: TRBV5-6
CDR3 protein: CASSLSGGELFF; CDR3 DNA: TGTGCCAGCAGCTTATCAGGCGGGGAGCTGTTTTTT; D gene: .; CDR3 length: 12; J gene: TRBJ2-2; clone size: .; V gene: TRBV7-3
CDR3 protein: CASGFQGGDGYTF; CDR3 DNA: TGTGCTAGTGGTTTCCAGGGCGGGGATGGCTACACCTTC; D gene: .; CDR3 length: 13; J gene: TRBJ1-2; clone size: .; V gene: TRBV12-5
CDR3 protein: CASSSPPSTQYF; CDR3 DNA: TGTGCCAGTAGTTCCCCCCCTTCCACCCAGTACTTC; D gene: .; CDR3 length: 12; J gene: TRBJ2-5; clone size: .; V gene: TRBV19
CDR3 protein: CASSPGQRVNTEAFF; CDR3 DNA: TGTGCCAGCAGCCCAGGACAGCGAGTGAACACTGAAGCTTTCTTT; D gene: .; CDR3 length: 15; J gene: TRBJ1-1; clone size: .; V gene: TRBV5-5
CDR3 protein: CASSPRTTGGEGYTF; CDR3 DNA: TGTGCCAGCTCACCGCGCACTACAGGGGGCGAGGGCTACACCTTC; D gene: TRBD1; CDR3 length: 15; J gene: TRBJ1-2; clone size: .; V gene: TRBV18
CDR3 protein: CASRQQGPQHF; CDR3 DNA: TGTGCCAGCAGGCAACAGGGGCCCCAGCATTTT; D gene: .; CDR3 length: 11; J gene: TRBJ1-5; clone size: .; V gene: TRBV2
CDR3 protein: CASRGSGNTGELFF; CDR3 DNA: TGTGCCAGCAGGGGTTCCGGGAACACCGGGGAGCTGTTTTTT; D gene: .; CDR3 length: 14; J gene: TRBJ2-2; clone size: .; V gene: TRBV2
CDR3 protein: CAWSRAGPQETQYF; CDR3 DNA: TGTGCCTGGAGTCGGGCAGGACCGCAAGAGACCCAGTACTTC; D gene: .; CDR3 length: 14; J gene: TRBJ2-5; clone size: .; V gene: TRBV30
CDR3 protein: CASSGGSSNQPQHF; CDR3 DNA: TGTGCCAGCTCAGGGGGATCGTCGAATCAGCCCCAGCATTTT; D gene: .; CDR3 length: 14; J gene: TRBJ1-5; clone size: .; V gene: TRBV18
CDR3 protein: CASSLIGGTEAFF; CDR3 DNA: TGTGCCAGCAGCTTGATAGGGGGCACTGAAGCTTTCTTT; D gene: .; CDR3 length: 13; J gene: TRBJ1-1; clone size: .; V gene: TRBV5-5
CDR3 protein: CASSEGQGSYTDTQYF; CDR3 DNA: TGTGCCAGTAGTGAGGGACAGGGTTCTTACACAGATACGCAGTATTTT; D gene: TRBD1; CDR3 length: 16; J gene: TRBJ2-3; clone size: .; V gene: TRBV19
CDR3 protein: CASSADRGQYTEAFF; CDR3 DNA: TGTGCCAGCAGCGCGGACAGGGGGCAGTACACTGAAGCTTTCTTT; D gene: TRBD1; CDR3 length: 15; J gene: TRBJ1-1; clone size: .; V gene: TRBV7-9
CDR3 protein: CASSPGRSSYEQYF; CDR3 DNA: TGTGCCAGCTCACCCGGACGGAGCTCCTACGAGCAGTACTTC; D gene: .; CDR3 length: 14; J gene: TRBJ2-7; clone size: .; V gene: TRBV18
CDR3 protein: CSVAGLAGPTDTQYF; CDR3 DNA: TGCAGCGTTGCGGGACTAGCGGGGCCCACAGATACGCAGTATTTT; D gene: TRBD2; CDR3 length: 15; J gene: TRBJ2-3; clone size: .; V gene: TRBV29-1
CDR3 protein: CARSRIKRHNEQFF; CDR3 DNA: TGTGCCAGAAGCCGGATTAAGAGGCACAATGAGCAGTTCTTC; D gene: .; CDR3 length: 14; J gene: TRBJ2-1; clone size: .; V gene: TRBV5-3
CDR3 protein: CASSQGWRSQETQYF; CDR3 DNA: TGTGCCAGCAGCCAAGGTTGGCGGAGCCAAGAGACCCAGTACTTC; D gene: .; CDR3 length: 15; J gene: TRBJ2-5; clone size: .; V gene: TRBV14
CDR3 protein: CASSTLLWPYEQYF; CDR3 DNA: TGTGCCAGCAGCACCCTACTTTGGCCCTACGAGCAGTACTTC; D gene: .; CDR3 length: 14; J gene: TRBJ2-7; clone size: once; V gene: TRBV14